This T cell receptor (beta chain) emerged from a study of control samples from healthy donors and cancer patients. Trimming removed 1 base from V and 2 bases from J; junction bases left unmatched: 4. Looked up from germline, CDR1 is SGHVS and CDR2 is FQNEAQ. There are 15 residues in the CDR3. TCRdb's copy holds only in-frame clones and misses some; the assay was immunoSEQ multiplex PCR. The data hold around 23,000 clones, with more than 70% observed a single time. V usage is TRBV7-8 and J usage is TRBJ1-1; 7 bases agree with TRBD1. The sequence was obtained from a man aged 55 to 70 with head and neck cancer. Sequenced input: PBMCs. CDR3 residues: CASSLVGQQNTEAFF. CDR3 DNA: TGTGCCAGCAGCTTAGTGGGACAGCAAAACACTGAAGCTTTCTTT.